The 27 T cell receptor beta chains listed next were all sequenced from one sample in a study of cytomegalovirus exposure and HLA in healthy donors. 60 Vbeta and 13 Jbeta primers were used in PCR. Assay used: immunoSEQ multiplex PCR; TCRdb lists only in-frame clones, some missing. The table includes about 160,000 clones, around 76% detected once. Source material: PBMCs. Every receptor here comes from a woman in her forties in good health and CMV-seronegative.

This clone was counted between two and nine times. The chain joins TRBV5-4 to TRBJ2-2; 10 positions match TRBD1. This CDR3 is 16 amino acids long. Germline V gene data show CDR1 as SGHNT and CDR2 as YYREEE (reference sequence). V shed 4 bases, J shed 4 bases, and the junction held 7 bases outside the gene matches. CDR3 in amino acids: CASSPDRGLSTGELFF. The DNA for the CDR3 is TGTGCCAGCAGCCCAGACAGGGGGCTGAGCACCGGGGAGCTGTTTTTT.

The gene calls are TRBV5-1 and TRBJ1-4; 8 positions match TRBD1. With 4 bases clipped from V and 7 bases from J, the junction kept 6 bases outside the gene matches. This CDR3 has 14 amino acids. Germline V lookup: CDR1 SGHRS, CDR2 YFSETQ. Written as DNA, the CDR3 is TGCGCCAGCAGCCCAGGACAGGGTCGTGAAAAACTGTTTTTT. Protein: CASSPGQGREKLFF.

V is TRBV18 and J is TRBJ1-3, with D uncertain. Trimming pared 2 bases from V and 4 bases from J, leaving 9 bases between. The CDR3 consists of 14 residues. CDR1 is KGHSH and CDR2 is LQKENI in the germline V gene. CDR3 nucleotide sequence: TGTGCCAGCTCACCATCAGTTTCCGGAAACACCATATATTTT. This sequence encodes CASSPSVSGNTIYF.

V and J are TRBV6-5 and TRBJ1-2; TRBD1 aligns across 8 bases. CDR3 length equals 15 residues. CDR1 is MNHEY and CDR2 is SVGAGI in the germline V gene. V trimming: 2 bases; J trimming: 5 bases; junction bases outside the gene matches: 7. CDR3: CASSYAYGQGYGYTF. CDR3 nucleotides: TGTGCCAGCAGTTACGCTTACGGACAGGGATATGGCTACACCTTC.

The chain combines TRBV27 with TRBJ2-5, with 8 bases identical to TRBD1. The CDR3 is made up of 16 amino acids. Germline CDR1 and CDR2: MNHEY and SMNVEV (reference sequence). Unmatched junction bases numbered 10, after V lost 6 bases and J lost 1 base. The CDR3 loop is CASRPGDRISQETQYF. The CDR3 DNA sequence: TGTGCCAGCAGACCGGGGGACAGGATTTCCCAAGAGACCCAGTACTTC.

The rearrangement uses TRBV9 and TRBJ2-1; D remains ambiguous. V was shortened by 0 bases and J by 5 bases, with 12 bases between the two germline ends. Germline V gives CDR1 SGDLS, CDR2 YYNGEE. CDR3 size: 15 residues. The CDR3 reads CASSVGGPLNNEQFF. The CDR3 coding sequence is TGTGCCAGCAGCGTAGGAGGCCCCCTAAACAATGAGCAGTTCTTC.

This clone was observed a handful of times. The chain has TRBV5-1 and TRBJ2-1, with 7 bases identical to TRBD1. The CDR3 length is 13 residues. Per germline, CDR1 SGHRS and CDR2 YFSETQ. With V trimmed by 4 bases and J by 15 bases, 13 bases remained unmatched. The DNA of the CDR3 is TGCGCCAGCAGCCCGCGGCCGGGACAGAGCCCGTTCTTC. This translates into CASSPRPGQSPFF.

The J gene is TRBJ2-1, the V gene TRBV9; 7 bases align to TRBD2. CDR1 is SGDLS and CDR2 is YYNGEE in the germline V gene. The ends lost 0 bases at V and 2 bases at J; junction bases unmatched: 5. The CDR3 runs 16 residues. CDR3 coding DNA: TGTGCCAGCAGCGTAGATCGCGGGAGCCCCTACAATGAGCAGTTCTTC. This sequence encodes CASSVDRGSPYNEQFF.

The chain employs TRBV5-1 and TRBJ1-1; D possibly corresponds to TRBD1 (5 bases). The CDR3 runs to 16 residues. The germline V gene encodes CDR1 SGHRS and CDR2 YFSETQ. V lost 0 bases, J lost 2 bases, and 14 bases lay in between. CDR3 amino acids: CASSLEAGFTNTEAFF. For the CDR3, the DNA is TGCGCCAGCAGCTTGGAGGCAGGGTTTACAAACACTGAAGCTTTCTTT.

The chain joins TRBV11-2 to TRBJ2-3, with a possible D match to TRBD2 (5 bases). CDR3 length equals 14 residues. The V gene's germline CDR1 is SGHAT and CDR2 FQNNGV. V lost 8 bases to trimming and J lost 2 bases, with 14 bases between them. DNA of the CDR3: TGTGCCAGCGCGTGGAGCGGAAACACAGATACGCAGTATTTT. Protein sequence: CASAWSGNTDTQYF.

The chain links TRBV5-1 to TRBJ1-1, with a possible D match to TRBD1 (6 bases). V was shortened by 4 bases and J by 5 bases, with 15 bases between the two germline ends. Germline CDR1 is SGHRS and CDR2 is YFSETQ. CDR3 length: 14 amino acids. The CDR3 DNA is TGCGCCAGCAGCGCAGGGGACGGGGGGACTGAAGCTTTCTTT. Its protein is CASSAGDGGTEAFF. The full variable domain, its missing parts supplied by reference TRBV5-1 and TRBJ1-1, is KAGVTQTPRYLIKTRGQQVTLSCSPISGHRSVSWYQQTPGQGLQFLFEYFSETQRNKGNFPGRFSGRQFSNSRSEMNVSTLELGDSALYLCASSAGDGGTEAFFGQGTRLTVV.

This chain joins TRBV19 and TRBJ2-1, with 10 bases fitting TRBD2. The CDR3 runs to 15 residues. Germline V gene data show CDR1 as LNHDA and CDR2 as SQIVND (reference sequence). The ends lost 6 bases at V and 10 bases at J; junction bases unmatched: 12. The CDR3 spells CASRQVAGGHREQFF. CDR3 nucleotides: TGTGCCAGTAGACAAGTAGCGGGAGGCCACCGGGAGCAGTTCTTC.

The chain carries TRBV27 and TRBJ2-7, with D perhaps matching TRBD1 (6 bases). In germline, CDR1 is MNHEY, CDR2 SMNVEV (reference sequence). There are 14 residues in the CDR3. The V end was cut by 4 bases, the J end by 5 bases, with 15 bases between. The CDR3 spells CASSSYRQAHEQYF. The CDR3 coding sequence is TGTGCCAGCAGTTCTTACCGACAGGCACACGAGCAGTACTTC.

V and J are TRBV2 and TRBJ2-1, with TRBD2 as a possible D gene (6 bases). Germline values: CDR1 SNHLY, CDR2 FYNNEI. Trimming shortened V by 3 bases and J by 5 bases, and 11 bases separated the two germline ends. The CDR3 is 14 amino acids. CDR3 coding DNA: TGTGCCAGCAGTGATAGGACTACGAACAATGAGCAGTTCTTC. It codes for CASSDRTTNNEQFF.

The CDR3 sequence: CAWRRQKETQYF. In DNA form, the CDR3 reads TGTGCCTGGCGGCGACAGAAAGAGACCCAGTACTTC. The rearrangement uses TRBV30 and TRBJ2-5, with a tentative D call TRBD1 (5 bases). Germline loops: CDR1 GTSNPN, CDR2 SVGIG (reference sequence). The V and J ends lost 5 bases and 3 bases respectively, with 10 bases between them. The CDR3 has 12 amino acids.

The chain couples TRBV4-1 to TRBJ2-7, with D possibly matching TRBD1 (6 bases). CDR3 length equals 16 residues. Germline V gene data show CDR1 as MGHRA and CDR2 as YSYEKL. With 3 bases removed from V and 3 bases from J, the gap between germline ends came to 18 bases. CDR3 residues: CASSHTDRSGFYEQYF. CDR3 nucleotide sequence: TGCGCCAGCAGCCACACCGACAGGTCCGGTTTCTACGAGCAGTACTTC.

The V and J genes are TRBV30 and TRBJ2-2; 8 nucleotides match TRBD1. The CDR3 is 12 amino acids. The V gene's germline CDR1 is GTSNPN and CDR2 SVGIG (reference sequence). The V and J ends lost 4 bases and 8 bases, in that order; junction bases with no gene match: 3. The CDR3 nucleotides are TGTGCCTGGATGACAGGGGTAGGGGAGCTGTTTTTT. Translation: CAWMTGVGELFF. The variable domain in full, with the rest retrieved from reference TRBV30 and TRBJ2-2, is SQTIHQWPATLVQPVGSPLSLECTVEGTSNPNLYWYRQAAGRGLQLLFYSVGIGQISSEVPQNLSASRPQDRQFILSSKKLLLSDSGFYLCAWMTGVGELFFGEGSRLTVL.

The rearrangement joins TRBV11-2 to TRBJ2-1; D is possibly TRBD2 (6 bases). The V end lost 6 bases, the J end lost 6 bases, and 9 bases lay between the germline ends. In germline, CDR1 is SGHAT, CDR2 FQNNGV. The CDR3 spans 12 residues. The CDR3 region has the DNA TGTGCCAGCAGACTAGCCAGCAATGAGCAGTTCTTC. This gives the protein CASRLASNEQFF.

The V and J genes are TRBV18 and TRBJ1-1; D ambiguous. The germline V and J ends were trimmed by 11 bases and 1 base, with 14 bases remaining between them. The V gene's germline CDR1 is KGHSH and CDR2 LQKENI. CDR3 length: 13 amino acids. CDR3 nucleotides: TGTGCCTCCCTTGGCGGGGAGAACACTGAAGCTTTCTTT. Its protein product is CASLGGENTEAFF.

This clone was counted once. This CDR3 reads CAISEQGQGAGGYTF. CDR3 DNA sequence: TGTGCCATCAGTGAACAAGGACAGGGGGCTGGTGGCTACACCTTC. This chain joins TRBV10-3 and TRBJ1-2, with 11 bases that match TRBD1. V shed 3 bases and J 7 bases; nucleotides not matched to a gene: 7. CDR1 ENHRY and CDR2 SYGVKD come from the germline V gene. The CDR3 is 15 amino acids.

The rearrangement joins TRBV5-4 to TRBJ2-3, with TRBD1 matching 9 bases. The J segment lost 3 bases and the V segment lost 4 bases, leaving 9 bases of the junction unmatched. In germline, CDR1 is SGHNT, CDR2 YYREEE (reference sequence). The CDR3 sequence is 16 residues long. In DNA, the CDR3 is TGTGCCAGCAGCCTCCGGACTGGGACAGGGACAGATACGCAGTATTTT. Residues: CASSLRTGTGTDTQYF.

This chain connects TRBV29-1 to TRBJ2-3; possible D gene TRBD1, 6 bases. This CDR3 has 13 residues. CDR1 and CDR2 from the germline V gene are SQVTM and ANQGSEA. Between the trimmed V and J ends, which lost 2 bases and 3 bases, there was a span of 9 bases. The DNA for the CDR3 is TGCAGCGTTGAACAGGGGATAACAGATACGCAGTATTTT. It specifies CSVEQGITDTQYF.

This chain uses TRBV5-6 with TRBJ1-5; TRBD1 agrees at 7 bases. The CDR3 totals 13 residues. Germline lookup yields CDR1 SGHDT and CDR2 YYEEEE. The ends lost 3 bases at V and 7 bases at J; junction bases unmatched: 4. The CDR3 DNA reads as TGTGCCAGCAGCTCCAACAGGGGCCAGCCCCAGCATTTT. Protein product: CASSSNRGQPQHF. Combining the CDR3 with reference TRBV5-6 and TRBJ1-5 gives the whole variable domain DAGVTQSPTHLIKTRGQQVTLRCSPKSGHDTVSWYQQALGQGPQFIFQYYEEEERQRGNFPDRFSGHQFPNYSSELNVNALLLGDSALYLCASSSNRGQPQHFGDGTRLSIL.

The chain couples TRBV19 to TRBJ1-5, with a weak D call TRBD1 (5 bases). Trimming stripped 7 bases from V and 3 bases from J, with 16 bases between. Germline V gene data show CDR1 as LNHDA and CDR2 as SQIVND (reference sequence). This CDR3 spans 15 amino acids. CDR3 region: CASTTNSGYNQPQHF. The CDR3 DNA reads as TGTGCCAGTACCACAAATTCAGGGTACAATCAGCCCCAGCATTTT.

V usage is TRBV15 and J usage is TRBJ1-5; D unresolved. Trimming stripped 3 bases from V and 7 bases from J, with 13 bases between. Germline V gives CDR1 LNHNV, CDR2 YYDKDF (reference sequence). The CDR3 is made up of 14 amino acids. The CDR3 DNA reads TGTGCCACCAGCAGGGAGGGATCGGGGCAGCCCCAGCATTTT. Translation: CATSREGSGQPQHF.

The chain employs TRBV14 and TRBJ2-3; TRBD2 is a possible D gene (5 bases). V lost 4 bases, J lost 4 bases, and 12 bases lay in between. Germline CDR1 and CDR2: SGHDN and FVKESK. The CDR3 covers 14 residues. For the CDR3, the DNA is TGTGCCAGCAGCCTGGTCGGAGCGGCAGATACGCAGTATTTT. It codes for CASSLVGAADTQYF.

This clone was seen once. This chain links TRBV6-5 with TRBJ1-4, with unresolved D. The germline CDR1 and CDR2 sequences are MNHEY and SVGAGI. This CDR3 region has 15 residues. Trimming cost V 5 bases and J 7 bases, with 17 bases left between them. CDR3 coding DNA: TGTGCCAGCAGTCAGTCGGGAGGAGGGAGTGAAAAACTGTTTTTT. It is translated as CASSQSGGGSEKLFF.